A single sample gave rise to the 23 T cell receptor beta chains below, sequenced in a study of technical replicates of blood from four donors. Repertoires were generated with immunoSEQ multiplex PCR, while TCRdb's copy carries only in-frame clones and drops some. The data hold around 62,000 clones, with 95% to 98% observed a single time. Sequenced input: T cells isolated from PBMCs. The receptors were sampled from a human donor in good health.

This chain links TRBV20-1 with TRBJ1-4, with unresolved D. The V end was cut by 3 bases, the J end by 8 bases, with 7 bases between. The CDR3 sequence is 11 residues long. The germline gives CDR1 DFQATT, CDR2 SNEGSKA (reference sequence). Here the CDR3 reads CSARFREKLFF. CDR3 nucleotides: TGCAGTGCTAGGTTCAGGGAAAAACTGTTTTTT.

The V gene is TRBV10-1, the J gene TRBJ2-7; 7 nucleotides line up with TRBD1. Trimming at V came to 0 bases and at J to 0 bases, leaving 2 bases not matched to a gene. The CDR3 length is 15 residues. Germline V CDR1 and CDR2: WNHNN, SYGVQD (reference sequence). The CDR3 region is CASSESGTASYEQYF. As DNA, the CDR3 is TGCGCCAGCAGTGAGTCCGGGACAGCCTCCTACGAGCAGTACTTC.

In this sample, this clone turned up once. This sequence joins TRBV11-3 and TRBJ1-1; 7 bases agree with TRBD1. CDR1 and CDR2 (germline): SGHNT, YENEEA. Trimming took 11 bases from V and 1 from J; bases not matched to a gene: 13. The length of the CDR3 is 15 residues. Here the CDR3 reads CASKARTGTNTEAFF. CDR3 nucleotide sequence: TGTGCCTCCAAGGCTCGGACAGGTACGAACACTGAAGCTTTCTTT.

The rearrangement links TRBV4-1 to TRBJ2-5, with a weak D call TRBD2 (5 bases). Germline CDR1 is MGHRA and CDR2 is YSYEKL. The length of the CDR3 is 17 residues. With 2 bases removed from V and 3 bases from J, the gap between germline ends came to 19 bases. The CDR3 DNA reads TGCGCCAGCAGCCAATATACTCTCGGGATCCAGGAAGAGACCCAGTACTTC. Translated: CASSQYTLGIQEETQYF.

The chain links TRBV27 to TRBJ1-6; D is possibly TRBD1 (5 bases). V lost 3 bases and J 9 bases, leaving 15 bases between the germline ends. Germline CDR1 and CDR2: MNHEY and SMNVEV (reference sequence). This CDR3 region has 15 residues. CDR3 coding DNA: TGTGCCAGCAGTTTTCTACGGGGGTTTGGTTCACCCCTCCACTTT. It translates to CASSFLRGFGSPLHF.

In its sample, this clone was seen once. V is TRBV30 and J is TRBJ1-2; TRBD1 matches 8 bases. The germline CDR1 and CDR2 sequences are GTSNPN and SVGIG (reference sequence). With V trimmed by 2 bases and J by 3 bases, 5 bases remained unmatched. There are 14 residues in the CDR3. DNA for the CDR3: TGTGCCTGGAGTCCTGGACAGGGATACTATGGCTACACCTTC. It codes for CAWSPGQGYYGYTF.

The DNA for the CDR3 is TGCAGCGTTGCGTACAATAGCAATCAGCCCCAGCATTTT. It is translated as CSVAYNSNQPQHF. The chain is built from TRBV29-1 and TRBJ1-5; no reliable D call. The ends were cut back, 4 bases at V and 0 bases at J, with 7 bases in the middle. The CDR3 length is 13 residues. In germline, CDR1 is SQVTM, CDR2 ANQGSEA.

The chain joins TRBV5-1 to TRBJ2-7; 8 bases align to TRBD2. The germline CDR1 and CDR2 sequences are SGHRS and YFSETQ. This CDR3 region has 15 residues. The V segment lost 0 bases and the J segment 7 bases; nucleotides outside the gene matches: 9. In DNA, the CDR3 is TGCGCCAGCAGCTTGGCCGGGGGGGCCTTGCGTGAGCAGTACTTC. Its protein is CASSLAGGALREQYF.

The chain combines TRBV9 with TRBJ1-2; D ambiguous. This CDR3 comprises 16 residues. Per the germline V gene, CDR1 is SGDLS and CDR2 is YYNGEE. Deletions cut 4 bases from V and 8 bases from J, with 24 bases between. The chain's CDR3 is CASSPRVSGGKKGYTF. The CDR3 DNA reads as TGTGCCAGCAGCCCCCGGGTAAGCGGCGGTAAAAAGGGCTACACCTTC.

The rearrangement joins TRBV19 to TRBJ2-7; D not resolved. Germline V lookup: CDR1 LNHDA, CDR2 SQIVND (reference sequence). Trimming stripped 5 bases from V and 2 bases from J, with 13 bases between. The CDR3 spans 14 residues. The CDR3 loop is CASSPAPNTYEQYF. CDR3 nucleotide sequence: TGTGCCAGTAGTCCCGCACCTAATACCTACGAGCAGTACTTC.

This chain connects TRBV4-1 to TRBJ1-3; maybe TRBD1 (5 bases). The V end lost 0 bases, the J end lost 1 base, and 10 bases lay between the germline ends. The germline CDR1 and CDR2 sequences are MGHRA and YSYEKL. The CDR3 length is 16 residues. The CDR3 coding sequence is TGCGCCAGCAGCCAAGAACAGGTGAATTCTGGAAACACCATATATTTT. Protein product: CASSQEQVNSGNTIYF.

The V and J genes are TRBV5-5 and TRBJ2-5; TRBD1 matches at 7 bases. This CDR3 contains 14 residues. Germline V gene data show CDR1 as SGHKS and CDR2 as YYEKEE (reference sequence). V was pared by 4 bases and J by 5 bases, with 8 bases of the junction left unmatched. The CDR3 DNA reads as TGTGCCAGCAGCGGAACAGGGGCGTCGGAGACCCAGTACTTC. Amino acids: CASSGTGASETQYF. Combining the CDR3 with reference TRBV5-5 and TRBJ2-5 gives the whole variable domain DAGVTQSPTHLIKTRGQQVTLRCSPISGHKSVSWYQQVLGQGPQFIFQYYEKEERGRGNFPDRFSARQFPNYSSELNVNALLLGDSALYLCASSGTGASETQYFGPGTRLLVL.

This chain joins TRBV6-1 and TRBJ1-2, with D maybe TRBD1 (6 bases). V was pared by 4 bases and J by 8 bases, with 14 bases between. Germline lookup yields CDR1 MNHNS and CDR2 SASEGT. The CDR3 has 13 residues. The DNA of the CDR3 is TGTGCCAGCAGTGCCACCCCAGGGGCAGGCTACACCTTC. Amino acid sequence: CASSATPGAGYTF.

J is TRBJ2-5 and V is TRBV30; D is ambiguous. Trimming cost V 1 base and J 5 bases, with 11 bases left between them. The germline V gene has CDR1 GTSNPN and CDR2 SVGIG (reference sequence). This CDR3 spans 13 amino acids. CDR3 loop: CAWSAPGRETQYF. DNA for the CDR3: TGTGCCTGGAGTGCCCCAGGCCGGGAGACCCAGTACTTC.

This clone was recorded once. The chain combines TRBV6-1 with TRBJ1-3; D gene ambiguous. In germline, CDR1 is MNHNS, CDR2 SASEGT. V gave up 4 bases and J gave up 0 bases, with 4 bases separating them. The CDR3 totals 13 residues. CDR3 protein: CASSGLSGNTIYF. CDR3 nucleotides: TGTGCCAGCAGTGGACTCTCTGGAAACACCATATATTTT.

This clone was seen a single time. CDR3: CASSAGTTEAFF. The CDR3 DNA follows: TGTGCCAGCAGTGCCGGGACAACTGAAGCTTTCTTT. The chain is built from TRBV27 and TRBJ1-1; a possible D gene is TRBD1 (6 bases). V was shortened by 5 bases and J by 5 bases, with 9 bases between the two germline ends. The CDR3 sequence is 12 residues long. Germline V gene lookup returns CDR1 MNHEY and CDR2 SMNVEV (reference sequence).

This clone was recorded only once. This chain connects TRBV9 to TRBJ1-1; 7 bases fit TRBD1. Germline CDR1 and CDR2: SGDLS and YYNGEE. The J segment lost 4 bases and the V segment lost 0 bases, leaving 6 bases of the junction unmatched. The CDR3 totals 15 residues. The CDR3 DNA sequence: TGTGCCAGCAGCGTAGTGGAGGGGGCAGGCACTGAAGCTTTCTTT. This translates into CASSVVEGAGTEAFF.

The chain employs TRBV7-9 and TRBJ2-7; D perhaps matches TRBD2 (5 bases). Trimming took off 4 bases at V and 4 bases at J, with 20 bases between the two ends. Germline V CDR1 and CDR2: SEHNR, FQNEAQ (reference sequence). There are 16 residues in the CDR3. CDR3 sequence: CASSSPTAEIAYEQYF. The CDR3 bases are TGTGCCAGCAGCTCACCAACAGCGGAGATTGCTTACGAGCAGTACTTC.

The chain is built from TRBV4-1 and TRBJ1-2; tentatively, D is TRBD1 (6 bases). The V and J ends lost 4 bases and 3 bases respectively, with 9 bases between them. Germline CDR1 MGHRA, CDR2 YSYEKL. The CDR3 has 13 residues. The CDR3 loop reads CASSLQGDYGYTF. Written as DNA, the CDR3 is TGCGCCAGCAGCCTACAGGGAGACTATGGCTACACCTTC.

The chain joins TRBV10-1 to TRBJ2-1, with no clear D. V was pared by 8 bases and J by 4 bases, with 12 bases between. CDR3 length: 13 amino acids. Germline V lookup: CDR1 WNHNN, CDR2 SYGVQD (reference sequence). The CDR3 region has the DNA TGCGCCAGCCCTCTAGAGAGATACAATGAGCAGTTCTTC. Residues: CASPLERYNEQFF.

The rearrangement links TRBV14 to TRBJ1-2, with 8 bases lining up with TRBD1. The CDR3 loop spans 16 amino acids. J gave up 3 bases and V 6 bases, and 12 bases lay outside the gene matches. Per germline, CDR1 SGHDN and CDR2 FVKESK. The CDR3 DNA follows: TGTGCCAGCAGTGATGGCAGGGGGCGCAGAGACTATGGCTACACCTTC. It yields the protein CASSDGRGRRDYGYTF.

The chain joins TRBV7-9 to TRBJ2-7, with 9 bases that match TRBD1. Trimming cost V 5 bases and J 3 bases; bases outside gene matches: 11. Per germline, CDR1 SEHNR and CDR2 FQNEAQ (reference sequence). The CDR3 totals 16 residues. The CDR3 DNA reads TGTGCCAGCAGCGGTACAGGGACAGGGAGGGACTACGAGCAGTACTTC. Amino acid sequence: CASSGTGTGRDYEQYF.

The rearrangement uses TRBV10-3 and TRBJ1-5, with 8 bases fitting TRBD1. CDR3 length equals 16 residues. V shed 4 bases, J shed 5 bases, and the junction held 10 bases outside the gene matches. The V gene's germline CDR1 is ENHRY and CDR2 SYGVKD. CDR3 sequence (DNA): TGTGCCATCAGTGGAGGCGGAACAGGGGGTGATCAGCCCCAGCATTTT. This codes for CAISGGGTGGDQPQHF.